This entry is about one T cell receptor (beta chain). Its specificity is not known. This CDR3 is built from 15 residues. Trimming took 4 bases from V and 5 from J, leaving 17 bases between them. In germline, CDR1 is SGHDN, CDR2 FVKESK. The data stem from a study of T cell repertoires in cytomegalovirus infection. Study as a whole: Used in the study were CMV epitopes, some recently identified and HLA-C-restricted, others well-studied and HLA-B-restricted. An indication of both CMV infection and matching HLA type came from public TCR beta signatures.

Whole-study results and caveats: Individuals carrying CMV plus the relevant HLA were identified by cumulative frequency of public TCR beta families. In two of eight donors, the top clonotype was HLA-C-restricted CMV-specific.

MiXCR, run by TCRdb on the reads, gives a single entry per CDR3 protein. This sample has about 770,000 distinct CDR3 sequences; 25% to 30% occur once, and the top ten carry under 15%. The receptor's source is a human donor in good health (CMV status not recorded). Some clones in this sample may be carry-over from other donors' samples. The material was cultured CD8+ T cells from PBMCs, obtained from culture after CMV antigen stimulation. This rearrangement joins TRBV14 to TRBJ1-1; D is undetermined. The CDR3 here is CASSPTPDGRTEAFF. DNA of the CDR3: TGTGCCAGCAGCCCGACCCCTGACGGGAGAACTGAAGCTTTCTTT. Full variable domain (outside the CDR3, taken from reference TRBV14 and TRBJ1-1): EAGVTQFPSHSVIEKGQTVTLRCDPISGHDNLYWYRRVMGKEIKFLLHFVKESKQDESGMPNNRFLAERTGGTYSTLKVQPAELEDSGVYFCASSPTPDGRTEAFFGQGTRLTVV.